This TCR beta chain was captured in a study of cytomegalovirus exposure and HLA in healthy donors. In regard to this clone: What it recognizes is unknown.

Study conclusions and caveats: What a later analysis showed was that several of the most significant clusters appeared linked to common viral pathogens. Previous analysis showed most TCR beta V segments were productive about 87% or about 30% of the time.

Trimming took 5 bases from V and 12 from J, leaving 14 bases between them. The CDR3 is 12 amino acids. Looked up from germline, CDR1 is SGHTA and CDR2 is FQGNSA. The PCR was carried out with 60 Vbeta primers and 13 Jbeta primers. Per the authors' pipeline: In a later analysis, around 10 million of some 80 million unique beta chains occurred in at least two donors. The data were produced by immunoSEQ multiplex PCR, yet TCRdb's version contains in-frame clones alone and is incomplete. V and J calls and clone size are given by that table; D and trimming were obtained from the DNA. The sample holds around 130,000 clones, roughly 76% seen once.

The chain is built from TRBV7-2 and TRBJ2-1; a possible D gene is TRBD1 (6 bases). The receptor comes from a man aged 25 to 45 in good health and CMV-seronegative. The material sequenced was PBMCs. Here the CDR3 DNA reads TGTGCCAGCAGCCCAGGGACATCCGGGCAGTTCTTC. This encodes CASSPGTSGQFF.